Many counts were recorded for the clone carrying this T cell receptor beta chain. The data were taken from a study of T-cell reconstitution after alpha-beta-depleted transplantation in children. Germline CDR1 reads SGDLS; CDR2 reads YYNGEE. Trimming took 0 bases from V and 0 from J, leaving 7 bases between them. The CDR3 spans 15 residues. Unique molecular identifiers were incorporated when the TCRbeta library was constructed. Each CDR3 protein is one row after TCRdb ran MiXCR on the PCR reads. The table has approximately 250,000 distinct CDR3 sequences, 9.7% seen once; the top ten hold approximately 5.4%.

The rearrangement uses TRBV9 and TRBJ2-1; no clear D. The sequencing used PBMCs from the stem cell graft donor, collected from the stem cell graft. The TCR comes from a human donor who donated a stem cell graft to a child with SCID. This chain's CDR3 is CASSVVGDSYNEQFF. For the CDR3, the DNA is TGTGCCAGCAGCGTAGTTGGGGACTCCTACAATGAGCAGTTCTTC. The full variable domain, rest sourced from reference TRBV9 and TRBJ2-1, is DSGVTQTPKHLITATGQRVTLRCSPRSGDLSVYWYQQSLDQGLQFLIQYYNGEERAKGNILERFSAQQFPDLHSELNLSSLELGDSALYFCASSVVGDSYNEQFFGPGTRLTVL.